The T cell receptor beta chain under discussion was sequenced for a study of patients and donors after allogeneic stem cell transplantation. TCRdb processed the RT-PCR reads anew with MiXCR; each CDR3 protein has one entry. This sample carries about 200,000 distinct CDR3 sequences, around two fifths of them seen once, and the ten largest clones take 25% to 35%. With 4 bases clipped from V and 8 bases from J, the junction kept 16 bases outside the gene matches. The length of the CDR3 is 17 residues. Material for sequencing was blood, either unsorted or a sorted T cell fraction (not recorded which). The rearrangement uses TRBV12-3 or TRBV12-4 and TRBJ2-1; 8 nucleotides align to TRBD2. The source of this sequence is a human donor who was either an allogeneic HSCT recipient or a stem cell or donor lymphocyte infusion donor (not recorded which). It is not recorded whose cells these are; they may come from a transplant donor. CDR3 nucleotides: TGTGCCAGCAGTTCCCCTTCCAGCGGGAGCACCTCCCATGAGCAGTTCTTC. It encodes CASSSPSSGSTSHEQFF.